This TCR beta chain was profiled in a study of blood T cell repertoires in COVID-19. The overall study: Spain, Italy and the United States supplied samples that represented acute and convalescent COVID-19.

The protocol was immunoSEQ multiplex PCR, while the TCRdb copy is restricted to in-frame clones and leaves out a portion. This table holds 55,000 to 85,000 clones, around 85% found once. Per germline, CDR1 MDHEN and CDR2 SYDVKM. V dropped 3 bases and J dropped 4 bases, with 6 bases sitting between them. The CDR3 spans 12 residues. Material: peripheral blood. The receptor was derived from a human donor in a cohort sampled during active COVID-19. The rearrangement joins TRBV28 to TRBJ1-2; D may be TRBD1 (5 bases). CDR3 protein: CASSFDSYGYTF. CDR3 nucleotides: TGTGCCAGCAGTTTCGACAGCTATGGCTACACCTTC.